The rows below give T cell receptor beta chains drawn from one sample of a study of blood T cell repertoires in COVID-19. The table came from immunoSEQ multiplex PCR; TCRdb's copy has only in-frame clones and leaves some out. Among about 200,000 clones listed, around 87% were seen once. Sequenced sample: PBMCs or T cells enriched from blood (not recorded which). The receptors shown here come from a woman under 40 who had recovered from COVID-19. Each CDR3 is given with its conserved first and last residue. D genes are given only for firm matches. Some rows have no size entry. The others give once, few or many, or a class for an expanded clone.

J | V | D | size | CDR3 | DNA
TRBJ2-3 | TRBV24-1 | TRBD2 | . | CATSDSGRTDTQYF | TGTGCCACCAGTGATAGCGGGAGGACAGATACGCAGTATTTT
TRBJ1-6 | TRBV2 | TRBD1 | . | CASRTGTGNSPLHF | TGTGCCAGCAGGACAGGGACAGGAAATTCACCCCTCCACTTT
TRBJ1-1 | TRBV4-3 | TRBD1 | . | CASSQEEGAYTEAFF | TGCGCCAGCAGCCAAGAGGAGGGGGCGTACACTGAAGCTTTCTTT
TRBJ2-1 | TRBV30 | TRBD2 | . | CAWSRLAGAYNEQFF | TGTGCCTGGAGTAGACTAGCGGGAGCCTACAATGAGCAGTTCTTC
TRBJ1-1 | TRBV18 | . | . | CASSPPGQMNTEAFF | TGTGCCAGCTCACCACCGGGACAAATGAACACTGAAGCTTTCTTT
TRBJ1-4 | TRBV7-9 | TRBD1 | . | CASSSQGREKLFF | TGTGCCAGCAGCTCACAGGGGCGCGAAAAACTGTTTTTT
TRBJ2-1 | TRBV7-6 | TRBD2 | . | CASSLRAGGLGNEQFF | TGTGCCAGCAGCTTGAGAGCGGGGGGGCTTGGCAATGAGCAGTTCTTC
TRBJ2-2 | TRBV19 | TRBD1 | . | CASSTDRRNTGELFF | TGTGCCAGTAGTACGGACAGGAGGAACACCGGGGAGCTGTTTTTT
TRBJ1-2 | TRBV5-4 | TRBD1 | . | CASSLGGTGGAGYTF | TGTGCCAGCAGCTTGGGGGGGACAGGGGGCGCCGGCTACACCTTC
TRBJ2-1 | TRBV12-3/TRBV12-4 | . | . | CASSSTYEQFF | TGTGCCAGCAGTTCGACTTATGAGCAGTTCTTC
TRBJ1-1 | TRBV7-2 | . | . | CASSRNVQVTEAFF | TGTGCCAGCAGCCGGAACGTACAGGTCACTGAAGCTTTCTTT
TRBJ2-7 | TRBV12-5 | TRBD2 | . | CASGLRPGGSPYEQYF | TGTGCTAGTGGTTTGCGTCCTGGCGGGAGCCCCTACGAGCAGTACTTC
TRBJ1-3 | TRBV19 | TRBD1 | . | CASRDRAQNTIYF | TGTGCCAGTAGAGACAGGGCACAAAACACCATATATTTT
TRBJ1-3 | TRBV24-1 | TRBD1 | . | CATGGTGFISGNTIYF | TGTGCCACCGGCGGGACAGGGTTTATCTCTGGAAACACCATATATTTT
TRBJ1-2 | TRBV15 | . | once | CATSRDRANYGYTF | TGTGCCACCAGCAGAGACAGGGCTAACTATGGCTACACCTTC
TRBJ1-1 | TRBV18 | . | . | CASSPRVTLNTPVEAFF | TGTGCCAGCTCACCGCGGGTGACCCTCAATACCCCAGTTGAAGCTTTCTTT
TRBJ2-4 | TRBV6-2/TRBV6-3 | . | . | CASSYRSTQMAKNIQYF | TGTGCCAGCAGTTACCGGTCCACCCAAATGGCCAAAAACATTCAGTACTTC
TRBJ2-2 | TRBV5-1 | . | . | CASGRVSTNTGELFF | TGCGCCAGCGGTCGCGTGTCAACGAACACCGGGGAGCTGTTTTTT
TRBJ2-2 | TRBV7-8 | . | . | CASSRRVNSGELFF | TGTGCCAGCAGCCGTCGGGTTAATAGCGGGGAGCTGTTTTTT
TRBJ2-7 | TRBV6-5 | TRBD2 | once | CASSYGAGGFYEQYF | TGTGCCAGCAGTTATGGAGCGGGAGGGTTCTACGAGCAGTACTTC
TRBJ1-2 | TRBV5-1 | TRBD1 | . | CASSTTGGWGYTF | TGCGCCAGCAGCACAACAGGGGGTTGGGGCTACACCTTC
TRBJ2-7 | TRBV11-3 | TRBD2 | . | CASSPGGLAGYEQYF | TGTGCCAGCAGCCCAGGGGGACTAGCGGGATACGAGCAGTACTTC
TRBJ1-3 | TRBV5-1 | TRBD1 | once | CASSWGQGGNTIYF | TGCGCCAGCAGCTGGGGACAGGGGGGAAACACCATATATTTT
TRBJ1-5 | TRBV7-2 | . | . | CASSLRPGEQPQHF | TGTGCCAGCAGCTTAAGGCCAGGGGAGCAGCCCCAGCATTTT
TRBJ2-4 | TRBV5-6 | TRBD1 | . | CASSIRDRGKNIQYF | TGTGCCAGCAGCATCCGGGACAGGGGTAAAAACATTCAGTACTTC
TRBJ1-2 | TRBV21-1 | . | . | CASSKAHRAGGNYGYTF | TGTGCCAGCAGCAAAGCGCATAGGGCAGGGGGTAATTATGGCTACACCTTC
TRBJ1-1 | TRBV12-5 | TRBD1 | . | CASLGQVNTEAFF | TGTGCTAGTTTGGGACAGGTGAACACTGAAGCTTTCTTT
TRBJ2-3 | TRBV10-1 | TRBD2 | few | CASITSGRGGTDTQYF | TGCGCCAGCATTACTAGCGGGAGAGGGGGCACAGATACGCAGTATTTT
TRBJ1-2 | TRBV5-5 | TRBD1 | . | CASSLAGQKNYGYTF | TGTGCCAGCAGCTTGGCGGGACAGAAGAACTATGGCTACACCTTC
TRBJ1-1 | TRBV7-2 | TRBD1 | . | CASSSRIGTGATEAFF | TGTGCCAGCAGCTCACGGATTGGGACAGGGGCCACTGAAGCTTTCTTT
TRBJ2-7 | TRBV6-5 | TRBD2 | . | CASSSTGGDPYEQYF | TGTGCCAGCAGTTCTACGGGGGGGGACCCCTACGAGCAGTACTTC
TRBJ1-1 | TRBV7-2 | . | . | CASSLGEQGNTEAFF | TGTGCCAGCAGCTTAGGGGAACAGGGGAACACTGAAGCTTTCTTT
TRBJ1-5 | TRBV30 | TRBD1 | . | CAWRQGADQPQHF | TGTGCCTGGAGACAGGGGGCTGATCAGCCCCAGCATTTT
TRBJ2-1 | TRBV19 | TRBD1 | . | CASSRDRDWGNEQFF | TGTGCCAGTAGTAGGGACAGGGACTGGGGGAATGAGCAGTTCTTC
TRBJ2-2 | TRBV7-8 | . | . | CAILRVNTGELFF | TGTGCCATTCTAAGAGTGAACACCGGGGAGCTGTTTTTT
TRBJ1-2 | TRBV2 | . | once | CASSGFQGNGYTF | TGTGCCAGCAGTGGCTTCCAGGGTAATGGCTACACCTTC
TRBJ1-2 | TRBV6-5 | TRBD1 | . | CASSRRQGRHYGYTF | TGTGCCAGCAGCCGACGACAGGGGCGCCACTATGGCTACACCTTC
TRBJ2-3 | TRBV5-1 | TRBD1 | . | CASSFSRDSRITDTQYF | TGCGCCAGCAGCTTTTCTAGGGACAGCCGAATCACAGATACGCAGTATTTT
TRBJ1-1 | TRBV4-1 | . | . | CASSQPLERLNTEAFF | TGCGCCAGCAGCCAACCGTTGGAGCGGCTGAACACTGAAGCTTTCTTT
TRBJ1-1 | TRBV11-2 | . | . | CASSLRGAGRNTEAFF | TGTGCCAGCAGCTTAAGGGGCGCGGGGCGGAACACTGAAGCTTTCTTT
TRBJ2-7 | TRBV4-1 | TRBD1 | . | CASSQYTGGPYEQYF | TGCGCCAGCAGCCAATATACAGGGGGCCCCTACGAGCAGTACTTC
TRBJ1-1 | TRBV29-1 | . | . | CSVTGIGGTEAFF | TGCAGCGTTACAGGGATTGGAGGCACTGAAGCTTTCTTT
TRBJ1-2 | TRBV7-2 | . | . | CASSSGTPLGYTF | TGTGCCAGCAGCTCTGGGACACCCTTGGGCTACACCTTC
TRBJ1-3 | TRBV19 | . | once | CASSTPGSSSGNTIYF | TGTGCCAGTAGTACCCCAGGGTCGAGCTCTGGAAACACCATATATTTT
TRBJ1-2 | TRBV4-1 | . | once | CASSQDLQVFYGYTF | TGCGCCAGCAGCCAAGATTTGCAGGTTTTTTATGGCTACACCTTC
TRBJ1-2 | TRBV29-1 | . | . | CSVEKDSNYGYTF | TGCAGCGTTGAAAAAGACAGTAACTATGGCTACACCTTC